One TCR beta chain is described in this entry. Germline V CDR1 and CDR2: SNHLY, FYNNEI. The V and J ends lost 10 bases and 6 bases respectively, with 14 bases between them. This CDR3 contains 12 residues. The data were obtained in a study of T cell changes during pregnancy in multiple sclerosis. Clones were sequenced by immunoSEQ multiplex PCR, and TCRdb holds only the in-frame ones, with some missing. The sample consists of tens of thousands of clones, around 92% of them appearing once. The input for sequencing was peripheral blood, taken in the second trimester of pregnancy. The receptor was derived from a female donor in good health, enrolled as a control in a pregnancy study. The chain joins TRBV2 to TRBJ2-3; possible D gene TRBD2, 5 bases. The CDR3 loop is CATSASSDTQYF. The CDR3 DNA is TGTGCCACTAGTGCTAGCTCTGATACGCAGTATTTT.